This T cell receptor (beta chain) was captured in a study of blood T cell repertoires in COVID-19 (TCRdb year 2020). Context from the whole study: Recovered participants in ImmuneRACE Cohort 3 were defined by two consecutive negative NP/OP PCR tests, clearance by a healthcare professional, or resolution of symptoms. HLA class I and class II types, where available, came from metadata supplied by the sample provider rather than from assay-based typing. The material from the prospective study consisted of cDNA or gDNA derived from T cells, B-cell-depleted T cells, or PBMCs. The repertoires were made available in a free public database intended to serve as a resource for research on the immune response to SARS-CoV-2. The sample metadata nearly always contained a de-identified subject ID, COVID-19 status, age in years and sex. The dataset comprised deeply sampled blood TCRbeta repertoires from subjects exposed to, actively infected with, or recovered from COVID-19. The collaborator samples originated in the United States, Italy and Spain and spanned the acute and convalescent phases of COVID-19. Samples came from the ongoing ImmuneRACE study (first 160 participants) plus 1,254 subjects from 6 global collaborators.

TCRbeta CDR3 regions were amplified from genomic DNA using the immunoSEQ Assay, a bias-controlled multiplex PCR. The original pipeline was this. The number of nucleated cells in each sample was estimated from the amplification of reference gene primers within the assay. To quantify the absolute abundance of each unique TCRbeta CDR3 rearrangement, sequence reads were collapsed and filtered. For each sample, productive Simpson clonality was calculated as the square root of Simpson's diversity index over productive rearrangements. Here the immuneACCESS table is served through TCRdb, limited to in-frame sequences with V and J called. Missing clones are a known gap in these copies; in checked studies unresolved V genes cover under half, and the rest lacks a known reason. V, J and clone size are those of that table, while D and trimming were read from the DNA. This sample lists about 170,000 clones; 79% were detected once. Of the sample, around 19% falls within the top ten clones.

A word on this clone: Its recognized antigen is unknown. The record has no base qualities; no much larger clone is one base away.

Study-level results and caveats: The amount of clinical and demographic metadata varied by source and participant and was provided uncurated.

CDR3 length: 16 amino acids, cysteine to phenylalanine. The only DNA kept is the CDR3, 48 bases in frame from the first base. CDR1 and CDR2 (MNHNS, SASEGT) derive from the germline V gene. After removal of 2 bases from V and 4 bases from J, the junction retains 10 bases not matched to a gene. Enrolling through a virtual design, the prospective study's participants ranged in age from roughly 18 to 95 years and lived across some 23 United States geographic areas. In the prospective study, cohorts were assigned on the basis of participant-reported clinical history obtained from a screening survey and a study questionnaire. Each participant in the prospective study had whole blood, serum and a nasopharyngeal or oropharyngeal swab collected by mobile phlebotomists. Participants in the prospective study had the option to provide additional blood draws and questionnaires over a roughly two-month period. Before DNA extraction, prospective study blood samples were shipped either frozen or at room temperature.

The sequenced sample consisted of PBMCs or T cells enriched from blood (not recorded which). The receptor's source is a woman in her 70s in a cohort exposed to, infected with or recovered from COVID-19 (not recorded which). The chain links TRBV6-1 with TRBJ2-7; 8 bases in between match TRBD1. The nucleotide sequence reads as follows: TGTGCCAGCAGTGAACCAGGGGGCCACGTTTGGTACGAGCAGTACTTC. The translation is CASSEPGGHVWYEQYF.